A single sample gave rise to the 28 T cell receptor beta chains below, sequenced in a study of T cell repertoires in cytomegalovirus infection. TCRdb re-analysed the reads in MiXCR, keeping a single row per CDR3 protein. Of around 240,000 distinct CDR3 sequences listed, roughly 22% were seen once; the top ten hold 15% to 20%. The sample was CD8+ T cells from PBMCs. Receptors were obtained from a human donor in good health (CMV status not recorded). Some clones in this sample may be carry-over from other donors' samples.

This chain joins TRBV28 and TRBJ2-2; no clear D. CDR1 is MDHEN and CDR2 is SYDVKM in the germline V gene. CDR3 size: 11 residues. With 10 bases removed from V and 6 bases from J, the gap between germline ends came to 9 bases. This CDR3 is CATMFAGELFF. CDR3 DNA sequence: TGTGCCACCATGTTCGCCGGGGAGCTGTTTTTT.

The rearrangement uses TRBV28 and TRBJ2-7, with 8 bases identical to TRBD1. J gave up 6 bases and V 6 bases, and 7 bases lay outside the gene matches. Germline V gene lookup returns CDR1 MDHEN and CDR2 SYDVKM. This CDR3 is built from 13 residues. Here the CDR3 reads CASRWTGNGEQYF. CDR3 nucleotides: TGTGCCAGCAGGTGGACAGGGAACGGCGAGCAGTACTTC.

CDR3: CSADRTGGNYEQYF. The CDR3 DNA is TGCAGTGCTGATAGGACAGGGGGAAACTACGAGCAGTACTTC. The chain uses TRBV20-1 and TRBJ2-7; 10 bases are shared with TRBD1. The CDR3 length is 14 residues. Germline-derived CDR1 and CDR2 are DFQATT and SNEGSKA (reference sequence). Trimming took 5 bases from V and 3 from J; bases not matched to a gene: 7.

On this clonotype itself: A much larger clone sits a single nucleotide away, making a read error possible. This chain connects TRBV7-3 to TRBJ2-1; no reliable D call. CDR1 and CDR2 (germline): SGHTA, FQGTGA. This CDR3 is built from 15 residues. Trimming cost V 3 bases and J 0 bases, with 9 bases left between them. The CDR3 DNA is TGTGCCAGCAGCTTTGACCAGAGCTCCTACAATGAGCAGTTCTTC. This codes for CASSFDQSSYNEQFF.

This clonotype appeared a few times. The chain couples TRBV5-4 to TRBJ2-3, with D hard to call. The germline V gene encodes CDR1 SGHNT and CDR2 YYREEE (reference sequence). With 6 bases removed from V and 3 bases from J, the gap between germline ends came to 11 bases. The CDR3 sequence is 13 residues long. The CDR3 reads CASTDLGTDTQYF. CDR3 DNA: TGTGCCAGCACCGATCTGGGGACAGATACGCAGTATTTT.

The table lists this clonotype with a few counts. V gene TRBV5-1 combines with J gene TRBJ2-1; maybe TRBD1 (6 bases). Per germline, CDR1 SGHRS and CDR2 YFSETQ. V lost 5 bases and J lost 4, with 13 bases in between. The CDR3 loop spans 14 amino acids. CDR3 nucleotide sequence: TGCGCCAGCAGACCCGGGACATCTTACAATGAGCAGTTCTTC. Its protein product is CASRPGTSYNEQFF.

This clonotype has at least ten counts. The V and J genes are TRBV19 and TRBJ1-5; TRBD1 agrees at 8 bases. CDR1 LNHDA and CDR2 SQIVND come from the germline V gene (reference sequence). The CDR3 consists of 15 residues. With V trimmed by 5 bases and J by 5 bases, 8 bases remained unmatched. CDR3 bases: TGTGCCAGTAGTTCCCGACAGGGGCGGGATCAGCCCCAGCATTTT. It yields the protein CASSSRQGRDQPQHF. The full variable domain, its missing parts supplied by reference TRBV19 and TRBJ1-5, is DGGITQSPKYLFRKEGQNVTLSCEQNLNHDAMYWYRQDPGQGLRLIYYSQIVNDFQKGDIAEGYSVSREKKESFPLTVTSAQKNPTAFYLCASSSRQGRDQPQHFGDGTRLSIL.

This clonotype was counted ten times or more. CDR3 nucleotide sequence: TGTGCCAGCAGCTTCGGAGGGACGGCGGCCTATGGCTACACCTTC. It codes for CASSFGGTAAYGYTF. The chain uses TRBV7-2 and TRBJ1-2, with D possibly TRBD1 on 5 matching bases. Germline V gives CDR1 SGHTA, CDR2 FQGNSA. The V end was cut by 3 bases, the J end by 4 bases, with 15 bases between. The CDR3 contains 15 residues.

This chain uses TRBV6-5 with TRBJ2-7; 11 bases agree with TRBD1. This CDR3 comprises 15 residues. In germline, CDR1 is MNHEY, CDR2 SVGAGI. Trimming removed 6 bases from V and 6 bases from J; junction bases left unmatched: 10. CDR3 amino acids: CASSDQDRGRVEQYF. DNA of the CDR3: TGTGCCAGCAGCGATCAGGACAGGGGGCGCGTCGAGCAGTACTTC.

The sample holds many counts of this clonotype. The rearrangement links TRBV7-2 to TRBJ1-3; D not resolved. Germline loops: CDR1 SGHTA, CDR2 FQGNSA. The CDR3 totals 16 residues. Trimming removed 1 base from V and 0 bases from J, with 10 bases in between. The CDR3 coding sequence is TGTGCCAGCAGCTTAGACGCCCCATTCTCTGGAAACACCATATATTTT. Amino acid sequence: CASSLDAPFSGNTIYF.

The chain joins TRBV5-4 to TRBJ2-3, with D possibly being TRBD1 or TRBD2 (6 bases each). Per germline, CDR1 SGHNT and CDR2 YYREEE (reference sequence). Trimming took 4 bases from V and 2 from J, leaving 14 bases between them. The CDR3 is made up of 15 amino acids. CDR3 region: CASSNPGANTDTQYF. The CDR3 DNA reads TGTGCCAGCAGCAACCCGGGGGCCAACACAGATACGCAGTATTTT.

This clonotype occurred many times. The genes are TRBV7-2 and TRBJ1-4, with a tentative D call TRBD1 (5 bases). Germline V gene sequence: CDR1 SGHTA, CDR2 FQGNSA. This CDR3 contains 16 residues. V was pared by 3 bases and J by 0 bases, with 11 bases between. The CDR3 DNA reads as TGTGCCAGCAGCTTTGGGACTGGTCCAACTAATGAAAAACTGTTTTTT. Translation: CASSFGTGPTNEKLFF.

To note about this clonotype: This could be a read error, since a much larger clone is one nucleotide away. This chain uses TRBV7-8 with TRBJ1-1; 7 nucleotides agree with TRBD1. V dropped 5 bases and J dropped 7; count of bases not matched to a gene: 16. CDR3 size: 16 residues. CDR1 and CDR2 from the germline V gene are SGHVS and FQNEAQ. The CDR3 sequence is CASSDMGQSKGIEAFF. DNA for the CDR3: TGTGCCAGCAGCGATATGGGACAGAGCAAGGGTATTGAAGCTTTCTTT.

As for this clonotype: Being one base from a much bigger clone, this may be a read error. As the CDR3 is not closed by the conserved phenylalanine or tryptophan, this likely results from a read error. This chain uses TRBV2 with TRBJ2-1, with D perhaps matching TRBD2 (6 bases). CDR3 length equals 15 residues. Per the germline V gene, CDR1 is SNHLY and CDR2 is FYNNEI. The ends were cut back, 2 bases at V and 2 bases at J, with 10 bases in the middle. The CDR3 reads CASSEFWGAYNEQFS. CDR3 nucleotides: TGTGCCAGCAGTGAATTTTGGGGGGCCTACAATGAGCAGTTCTCC.

This clonotype was seen a handful of times. V is TRBV27 and J is TRBJ1-6; D gene ambiguous. The CDR3 has 13 amino acids. Germline CDR1 MNHEY, CDR2 SMNVEV (reference sequence). V lost 3 bases to trimming and J lost 6 bases, with 6 bases between them. CDR3 sequence reads: CASSLGRNSPLHF. CDR3 DNA: TGTGCCAGCAGTTTGGGCCGTAATTCACCCCTCCACTTT.

J is TRBJ2-7 and V is TRBV29-1; D gene ambiguous. With 4 bases removed from V and 0 bases from J, the gap between germline ends came to 10 bases. The CDR3 contains 13 residues. Germline V lookup: CDR1 SQVTM, CDR2 ANQGSEA. This CDR3 is CSVVSANSYEQYF. The CDR3 DNA sequence: TGCAGCGTTGTGTCGGCAAACTCCTACGAGCAGTACTTC.

The chain combines TRBV20-1 with TRBJ2-1; D gene unclear. Germline V gives CDR1 DFQATT, CDR2 SNEGSKA (reference sequence). CDR3 length equals 15 residues. With 0 bases removed from V and 8 bases from J, the gap between germline ends came to 17 bases. As DNA, the CDR3 is TGCAGTGCTAGAGATAGGCAGTCGCCGTGGGATGAGCAGTTCTTC. Protein: CSARDRQSPWDEQFF.

The CDR3 sequence is CASSLRHAMLKGNTEAFF. The DNA of the CDR3 is TGTGCCAGCAGTTTACGACATGCGATGCTTAAGGGGAACACTGAAGCTTTCTTT. The chain couples TRBV28 to TRBJ1-1; no reliable D call. V lost 2 bases to trimming and J lost 1 base, with 20 bases between them. The CDR3 has 18 amino acids. Germline CDR1 is MDHEN and CDR2 is SYDVKM.

The chain has TRBV29-1 and TRBJ1-1; D is possibly TRBD1 (6 bases). Germline V gene sequence: CDR1 SQVTM, CDR2 ANQGSEA. V lost 7 bases and J lost 5, with 20 bases in between. The CDR3 is 14 amino acids. CDR3 DNA: TGCAGCGAGAACAGGGTGGGGTATAGAACTGAAGCTTTCTTT. This gives the protein CSENRVGYRTEAFF.

The chain combines TRBV19 with TRBJ2-1; possible D gene TRBD1, 5 bases. Germline assignment: CDR1 LNHDA and CDR2 SQIVND (reference sequence). Between the trimmed V and J ends, which lost 3 bases and 6 bases, there was a span of 9 bases. CDR3 length: 13 residues. This CDR3 reads CASSIAQGNEQFF. CDR3 bases: TGTGCCAGTAGTATCGCTCAGGGCAATGAGCAGTTCTTC.

V and J are TRBV7-2 and TRBJ2-1, with D unresolved. Germline V CDR1 and CDR2: SGHTA, FQGNSA. This CDR3 contains 13 residues. V was shortened by 1 base and J by 7 bases, with 8 bases between the two germline ends. CDR3 sequence reads: CASSLVGRNEQFF. The CDR3 nucleotides read TGTGCCAGCAGCTTAGTTGGCCGGAATGAGCAGTTCTTC.

The rearrangement joins TRBV2 to TRBJ2-2; possibly TRBD1 for D (9 bases). The CDR3 has 17 residues. The ends were cut back, 1 base at V and 3 bases at J, with 15 bases in the middle. Germline V CDR1 and CDR2: SNHLY, FYNNEI. The DNA of the CDR3 is TGTGCCAGCAGTGAAGTAGCGGGACAGGGCTACACCGGGGAGCTGTTTTTT. Amino acid sequence: CASSEVAGQGYTGELFF.

The chain carries TRBV6-1 and TRBJ1-1; 7 nucleotides agree with TRBD1. CDR1 and CDR2 (germline): MNHNS, SASEGT. The V and J ends lost 5 bases and 4 bases, in that order; junction bases with no gene match: 16. This CDR3 is built from 17 residues. As DNA, the CDR3 is TGTGCCAGCAGTACCCCAGGGGGTAGGGGTTCGGGCACTGAAGCTTTCTTT. It encodes CASSTPGGRGSGTEAFF.

This clonotype was seen a few times. The V gene is TRBV29-1, the J gene TRBJ1-1; TRBD1 might be the D (5 bases). In germline, CDR1 is SQVTM, CDR2 ANQGSEA. The ends were cut back, 2 bases at V and 5 bases at J, with 15 bases in the middle. This CDR3 contains 14 residues. CDR3 residues: CSVENPTWGTEAFF. CDR3 bases: TGCAGCGTTGAAAATCCTACTTGGGGGACTGAAGCTTTCTTT.

In this sample, this clonotype turned up a few times. The CDR3 bases are TGTGCCAGCAGTTGGGGGACGGTCACCGGGGAGCTGTTTTTT. It yields the protein CASSWGTVTGELFF. The J gene is TRBJ2-2, the V gene TRBV28, with D perhaps being TRBD1 or TRBD2 (5 bases each). The CDR3 totals 14 residues. The V gene lost 4 bases and the J gene lost 4 bases, with 10 bases spanning the gap. The germline V gene encodes CDR1 MDHEN and CDR2 SYDVKM.

This clonotype came up a few times. The gene calls are TRBV19 and TRBJ1-2, with D hard to call. Per germline, CDR1 LNHDA and CDR2 SQIVND (reference sequence). Trimming cost V 1 base and J 10 bases, with 10 bases left between them. The CDR3 spans 12 residues. The CDR3 region is CASSIAAGDYTF. As DNA, the CDR3 is TGTGCCAGTAGTATAGCGGCTGGTGACTACACCTTC.

There are a few counts of this clonotype. V gene TRBV6-2 or TRBV6-3 combines with J gene TRBJ1-2; no clear D. Germline V gene lookup returns CDR1 MNHEY and CDR2 SVGEGT. The ends were cut back, 6 bases at V and 5 bases at J, with 19 bases in the middle. The CDR3 runs 15 residues. CDR3 DNA sequence: TGTGCCAGCAGCGCGTCAAGGGAAGAAGTGTATGGCTACACCTTC. Translation: CASSASREEVYGYTF.

This clonotype showed up many times. The V and J genes are TRBV20-1 and TRBJ1-5; TRBD1 is a possible D gene (5 bases). V lost 5 bases and J lost 4, with 18 bases in between. The CDR3 runs to 15 residues. Germline V gene sequence: CDR1 DFQATT, CDR2 SNEGSKA (reference sequence). CDR3 residues: CSAVHPGRPNQPQHF. In DNA, the CDR3 is TGCAGTGCTGTACACCCGGGACGGCCAAATCAGCCCCAGCATTTT.